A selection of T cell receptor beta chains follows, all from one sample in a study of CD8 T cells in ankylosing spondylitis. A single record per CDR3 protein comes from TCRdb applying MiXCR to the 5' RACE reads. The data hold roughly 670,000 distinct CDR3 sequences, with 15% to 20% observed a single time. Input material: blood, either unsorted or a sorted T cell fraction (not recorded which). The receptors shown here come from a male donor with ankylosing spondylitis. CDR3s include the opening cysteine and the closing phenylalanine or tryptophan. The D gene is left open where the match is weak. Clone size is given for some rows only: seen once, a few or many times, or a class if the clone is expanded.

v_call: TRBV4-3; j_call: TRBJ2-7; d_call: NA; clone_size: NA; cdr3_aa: CASSQDRKGVGYEQYF; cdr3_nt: TGCGCCAGCAGCCAAGATCGGAAGGGGGTAGGCTACGAGCAGTACTTC
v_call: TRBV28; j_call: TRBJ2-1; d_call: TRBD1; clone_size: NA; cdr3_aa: CASSLRDRGPLDEQFF; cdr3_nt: TGTGCCAGCAGTTTACGGGACAGGGGCCCCTTAGATGAGCAGTTCTTC
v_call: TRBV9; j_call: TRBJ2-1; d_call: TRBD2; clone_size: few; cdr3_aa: CASSAGLAGEDEQFF; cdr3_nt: TGTGCCAGCAGCGCTGGACTAGCGGGAGAAGATGAGCAGTTCTTC
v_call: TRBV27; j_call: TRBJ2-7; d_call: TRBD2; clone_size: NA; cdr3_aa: CASSPWTSGDYEQYF; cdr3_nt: TGTGCCAGCAGTCCCTGGACTAGCGGGGATTACGAGCAGTACTTC
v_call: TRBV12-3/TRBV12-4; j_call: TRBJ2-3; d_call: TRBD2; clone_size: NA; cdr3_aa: CASSSIAGENTDTQYF; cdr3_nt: TGTGCCAGCAGTTCCATAGCGGGAGAGAACACAGATACGCAGTATTTT
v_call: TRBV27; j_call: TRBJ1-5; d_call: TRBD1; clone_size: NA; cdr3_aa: CASADREGNQPQHF; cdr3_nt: TGTGCCAGCGCCGACAGGGAGGGGAATCAGCCCCAGCATTTT
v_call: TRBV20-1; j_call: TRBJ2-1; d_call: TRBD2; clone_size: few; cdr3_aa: CSAIRGGSPQEQFF; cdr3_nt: TGCAGTGCTATTCGCGGGGGGTCCCCCCAAGAGCAGTTCTTC
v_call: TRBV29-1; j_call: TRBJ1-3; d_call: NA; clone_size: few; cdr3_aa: CSVLTVGRHSGNTIYF; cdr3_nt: TGCAGCGTTCTCACAGTGGGGCGGCACTCTGGAAACACCATATATTTT
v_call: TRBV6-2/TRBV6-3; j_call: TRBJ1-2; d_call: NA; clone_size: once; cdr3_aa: CASSYLSGGYTF; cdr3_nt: TGTGCCAGCAGTTACTTGTCCGGGGGCTACACCTTC
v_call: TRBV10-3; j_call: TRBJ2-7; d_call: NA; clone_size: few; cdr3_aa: CAISNPYEQYF; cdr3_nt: TGTGCCATCAGTAACCCCTACGAGCAGTACTTC
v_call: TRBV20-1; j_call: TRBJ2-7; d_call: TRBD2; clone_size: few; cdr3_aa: CSASLGTTTTYEQYF; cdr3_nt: TGCAGTGCTAGCCTGGGGACTACCACCACCTACGAGCAGTACTTC
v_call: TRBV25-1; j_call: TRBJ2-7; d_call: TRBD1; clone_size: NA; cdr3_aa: CAPGQGSYEQYF; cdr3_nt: TGTGCCCCGGGACAGGGTTCCTACGAGCAGTACTTC
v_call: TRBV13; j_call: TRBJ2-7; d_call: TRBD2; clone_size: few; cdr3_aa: CASRTRGDYEQYF; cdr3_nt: TGTGCCAGTCGGACTAGAGGGGACTACGAGCAGTACTTC
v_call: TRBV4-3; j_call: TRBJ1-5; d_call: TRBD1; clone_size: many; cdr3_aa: CASSQDIGGGGQPQHF; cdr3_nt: TGCGCCAGCAGCCAAGATATAGGGGGCGGCGGTCAGCCCCAGCATTTT
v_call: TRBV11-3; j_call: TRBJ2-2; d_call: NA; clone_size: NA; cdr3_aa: CASSGRGRVAGELFF; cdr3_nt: TGTGCCAGCAGTGGGCGCGGCAGGGTAGCCGGGGAGCTGTTTTTT
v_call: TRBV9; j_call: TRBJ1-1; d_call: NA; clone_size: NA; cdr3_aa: CASSVDPFGTEAFF; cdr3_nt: TGTGCCAGCAGCGTTGACCCGTTCGGAACTGAAGCTTTCTTT
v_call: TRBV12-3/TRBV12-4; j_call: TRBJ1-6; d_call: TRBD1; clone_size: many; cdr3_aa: CASSRGNGSPLHF; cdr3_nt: TGTGCCAGCAGCAGGGGGAACGGTTCACCCCTCCACTTT
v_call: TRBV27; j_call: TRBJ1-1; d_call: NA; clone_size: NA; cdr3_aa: CASSSGAYNTEAFF; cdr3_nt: TGTGCCAGCAGCTCCGGCGCCTACAACACTGAAGCTTTCTTT
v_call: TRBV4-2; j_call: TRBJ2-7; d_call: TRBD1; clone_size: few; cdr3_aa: CASSQVTGTGGREQYF; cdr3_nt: TGTGCCAGCAGCCAAGTTACGGGAACAGGGGGCCGGGAGCAGTACTTC